The T cell receptor beta chain under discussion was sequenced for a study of T cells in Graves' hyperthyroidism and ophthalmopathy. There are 14 residues in the CDR3. Trimming removed 5 bases from V and 0 bases from J; junction bases left unmatched: 4. This clonotype was found many times. Researchers took RNA transcripts and amplified the TCR beta CDR3 regions from them. HTBI primers drove first-round RT-PCR of the TCR CDR3. TCRdb fed the multiplex PCR reads into MiXCR, producing one record per CDR3 protein. The data show some 350,000 distinct CDR3 sequences, 15% to 18% seen once. Hyperthyroidism in the patients, aged 18 to 65, was newly diagnosed and under 2 months in duration.

Sequencing input: blood. The sequence came from a woman under 30 with Graves' hyperthyroidism that later progressed to Graves' ophthalmopathy. V and J are TRBV12-3 or TRBV12-4 and TRBJ2-7; the match to TRBD1 covers 7 bases. CDR3 nucleotide sequence: TGTGCCAGCAGTCGGACAGGAGCCTCCTACGAGCAGTACTTC. Its translation: CASSRTGASYEQYF.